This is a list of T cell receptor beta chains from one sample in a study of blood T cell repertoires in COVID-19. Clones were read by immunoSEQ multiplex PCR, and TCRdb kept only the in-frame ones, dropping some. This table has tens of thousands of clones, roughly 85% appearing once. The sequencing input was peripheral blood. These receptors originate from a man between 45 and 60 years old with active or convalescent COVID-19. CDR3s include the opening cysteine and the closing phenylalanine or tryptophan. D genes are given only for firm matches. Only some rows state a clone size, as once, few, many or a class for expanded clones.

cdr3_aa: CASSIGRGAYEQYF; cdr3_nt: TGTGCCAGCAGTATCGGCAGGGGGGCTTACGAGCAGTACTTC; v_call: TRBV2; j_call: TRBJ2-7; d_call: NA; clone_size: NA
cdr3_aa: CASSIDYTGYSNQPQHF; cdr3_nt: TGTGCCAGTAGTATAGACTATACAGGGTATAGCAATCAGCCCCAGCATTTT; v_call: TRBV19; j_call: TRBJ1-5; d_call: NA; clone_size: once
cdr3_aa: CASGLGQGETQYF; cdr3_nt: TGTGCTAGTGGTCTTGGACAGGGAGAGACCCAGTACTTC; v_call: TRBV12-5; j_call: TRBJ2-5; d_call: TRBD1; clone_size: few
cdr3_aa: CASGPSGSPHEQYF; cdr3_nt: TGTGCTAGTGGACCCAGCGGGAGCCCACACGAGCAGTACTTC; v_call: TRBV12-5; j_call: TRBJ2-7; d_call: TRBD2; clone_size: NA
cdr3_aa: CASSELGRMNTEAFF; cdr3_nt: TGTGCCAGCAGTGAATTGGGCAGGATGAACACTGAAGCTTTCTTT; v_call: TRBV25-1; j_call: TRBJ1-1; d_call: NA; clone_size: NA
cdr3_aa: CASSLMRAVRGAIPYEQYF; cdr3_nt: TGTGCCAGCAGCTTAATGAGGGCTGTCAGGGGGGCGATACCATACGAGCAGTACTTC; v_call: TRBV11-2; j_call: TRBJ2-7; d_call: NA; clone_size: NA
cdr3_aa: CASSSTSGGTSTDTQYF; cdr3_nt: TGTGCCAGCAGTTCGACTAGCGGGGGGACTAGCACAGATACGCAGTATTTT; v_call: TRBV3-1/TRBV3-2; j_call: TRBJ2-3; d_call: TRBD2; clone_size: NA
cdr3_aa: CAIREDRGNEQFF; cdr3_nt: TGTGCCATCAGGGAGGACAGGGGCAATGAGCAGTTCTTC; v_call: TRBV10-3; j_call: TRBJ2-1; d_call: TRBD1; clone_size: NA
cdr3_aa: CASRGTSGKEYF; cdr3_nt: TGTGCCAGCAGGGGGACTAGCGGGAAGGAGTACTTC; v_call: TRBV5-4; j_call: TRBJ2-7; d_call: TRBD2; clone_size: NA
cdr3_aa: CASSISPGQGADTQYF; cdr3_nt: TGTGCCAGTAGTATATCCCCCGGACAGGGGGCAGATACGCAGTATTTT; v_call: TRBV19; j_call: TRBJ2-3; d_call: TRBD1; clone_size: NA
cdr3_aa: CASSLDSREASYEQYF; cdr3_nt: TGCGCCAGCAGCTTGGACTCGCGGGAGGCCTCCTACGAGCAGTACTTC; v_call: TRBV5-1; j_call: TRBJ2-7; d_call: TRBD2; clone_size: NA
cdr3_aa: CASSQLGQANTEAFF; cdr3_nt: TGTGCCAGCAGCCAGCTGGGACAAGCGAACACTGAAGCTTTCTTT; v_call: TRBV14; j_call: TRBJ1-1; d_call: NA; clone_size: NA
cdr3_aa: CASSFRTAGPNTEAFF; cdr3_nt: TGTGCCAGCAGTTTCAGGACAGCCGGCCCGAACACTGAAGCTTTCTTT; v_call: TRBV28; j_call: TRBJ1-1; d_call: NA; clone_size: NA
cdr3_aa: CASSYSRGTAGELFF; cdr3_nt: TGTGCCAGCAGTTACTCGAGGGGGACGGCCGGGGAGCTGTTTTTT; v_call: TRBV6-5; j_call: TRBJ2-2; d_call: NA; clone_size: NA
cdr3_aa: CASSLAGSKMYGYTF; cdr3_nt: TGTGCCAGCAGCTTAGCGGGGTCCAAGATGTATGGCTACACCTTC; v_call: TRBV11-2; j_call: TRBJ1-2; d_call: NA; clone_size: NA
cdr3_aa: CASSLPRNTGELFF; cdr3_nt: TGCGCCAGCAGCTTACCGCGGAACACCGGGGAGCTGTTTTTT; v_call: TRBV5-1; j_call: TRBJ2-2; d_call: NA; clone_size: NA
cdr3_aa: CASRLHASGTNEQFF; cdr3_nt: TGTGCCAGCAGACTACACGCCAGCGGGACCAATGAGCAGTTCTTC; v_call: TRBV11-2; j_call: TRBJ2-1; d_call: TRBD2; clone_size: NA
cdr3_aa: CASSAWRRYSNQPQHF; cdr3_nt: TGTGCCAGCAGCGCATGGAGGAGGTATAGCAATCAGCCCCAGCATTTT; v_call: TRBV9; j_call: TRBJ1-5; d_call: NA; clone_size: NA
cdr3_aa: CASSLIRRGAKNIQYF; cdr3_nt: TGTGCCAGCAGTTTAATAAGGCGGGGGGCGAAGAACATTCAGTACTTC; v_call: TRBV28; j_call: TRBJ2-4; d_call: TRBD2; clone_size: NA
cdr3_aa: CASTSGVSRTEAFF; cdr3_nt: TGTGCCAGCACCTCAGGGGTCTCGCGTACTGAAGCTTTCTTT; v_call: TRBV5-4; j_call: TRBJ1-1; d_call: NA; clone_size: once
cdr3_aa: CASSRDRDTGELFF; cdr3_nt: TGTGCCAGCTCACGGGACAGGGACACCGGGGAGCTGTTTTTT; v_call: TRBV18; j_call: TRBJ2-2; d_call: TRBD1; clone_size: NA
cdr3_aa: CASSQSAGAYYGYTF; cdr3_nt: TGTGCCAGCAGCCAGTCAGCAGGGGCATACTATGGCTACACCTTC; v_call: TRBV5-4; j_call: TRBJ1-2; d_call: NA; clone_size: NA